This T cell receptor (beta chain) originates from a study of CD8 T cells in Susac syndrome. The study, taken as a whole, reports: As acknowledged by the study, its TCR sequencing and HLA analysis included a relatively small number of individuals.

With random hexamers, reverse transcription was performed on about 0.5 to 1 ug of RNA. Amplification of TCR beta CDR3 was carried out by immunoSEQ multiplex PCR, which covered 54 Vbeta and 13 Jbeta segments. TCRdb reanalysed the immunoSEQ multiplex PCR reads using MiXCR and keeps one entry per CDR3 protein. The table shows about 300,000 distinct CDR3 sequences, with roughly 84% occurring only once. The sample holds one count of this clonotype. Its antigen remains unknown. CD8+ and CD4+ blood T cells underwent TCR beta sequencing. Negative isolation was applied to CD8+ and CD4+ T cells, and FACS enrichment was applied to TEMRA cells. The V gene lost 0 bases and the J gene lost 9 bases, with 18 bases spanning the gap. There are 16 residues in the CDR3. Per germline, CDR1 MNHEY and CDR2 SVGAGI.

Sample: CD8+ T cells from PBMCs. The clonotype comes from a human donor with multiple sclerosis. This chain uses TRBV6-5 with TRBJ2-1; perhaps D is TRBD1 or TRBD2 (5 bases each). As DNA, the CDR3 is TGTGCCAGCAGTTACTCCGGGACCTCGATAATGGGTGAGCAGTTCTTC. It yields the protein CASSYSGTSIMGEQFF.